Shown below are 18 T cell receptor beta chains from a single sample sequenced in a study of memory CD4+ T cells and cytomegalovirus serostatus. Clones were sequenced by immunoSEQ multiplex PCR, and TCRdb holds only the in-frame ones, with some missing. The repertoire holds tens of thousands of clones, with roughly 73% as singletons. Single viable CD3+CD4+CD8-CD45RO+ cells were sorted as the memory CD4+ T cells. Sequencing was done on a sample of memory CD4+ T cells from blood. The receptor set was obtained from an adult in good health and CMV-seronegative.

This chain uses TRBV27 with TRBJ2-1, with D tentatively TRBD1 (6 bases). Trimming shortened V by 2 bases and J by 3 bases, and 17 bases separated the two germline ends. Germline CDR1 is MNHEY and CDR2 is SMNVEV (reference sequence). The CDR3 runs 17 residues. CDR3 residues: CASSLGEQDSHYNEQFF. CDR3 in DNA: TGTGCCAGCAGTTTAGGGGAGCAGGACAGTCACTACAATGAGCAGTTCTTC.

The chain combines TRBV28 with TRBJ1-2; D not certain. V lost 6 bases and J 1 base, leaving 12 bases between the germline ends. Looked up from germline, CDR1 is MDHEN and CDR2 is SYDVKM. This CDR3 region has 14 residues. The chain's CDR3 is CASRSLEINYGYTF. In DNA, the CDR3 is TGTGCCAGCAGGAGCCTGGAGATTAACTATGGCTACACCTTC.

This sequence joins TRBV7-9 and TRBJ2-3; D may match TRBD1 or TRBD2 (5 bases each). The CDR3 has 15 residues. Germline V gene data show CDR1 as SEHNR and CDR2 as FQNEAQ (reference sequence). Trimming pared 3 bases from V and 2 bases from J, leaving 12 bases between. The CDR3 protein is CASSLGDPYTDTQYF. In DNA, the CDR3 is TGTGCCAGCAGCTTGGGGGACCCTTACACAGATACGCAGTATTTT.

The chain combines TRBV28 with TRBJ1-1, with TRBD1 as a possible D gene (5 bases). Germline CDR1 and CDR2: MDHEN and SYDVKM. This CDR3 has 16 amino acids. V was clipped by 4 bases and J by 8 bases, with 23 bases between them. CDR3 loop: CASSWGDGYELGEAFF. CDR3 sequence (DNA): TGTGCCAGCAGTTGGGGGGACGGTTATGAACTGGGAGAAGCTTTCTTT.

This sequence joins TRBV5-4 and TRBJ1-2, with a tentative D call TRBD1 (5 bases). The CDR3 extends over 14 amino acids. Looked up from germline, CDR1 is SGHNT and CDR2 is YYREEE (reference sequence). Trimming removed 5 bases from V and 5 bases from J, with 16 bases in between. CDR3 sequence: CASRTDAGIYGYTF. In DNA, the CDR3 is TGTGCCAGCAGGACGGACGCAGGGATTTATGGCTACACCTTC.

The chain has TRBV5-1 and TRBJ1-1, with D possibly being TRBD1 (5 bases). The V end was cut by 3 bases, the J end by 5 bases, with 11 bases between. This CDR3 region has 13 residues. Germline lookup yields CDR1 SGHRS and CDR2 YFSETQ. The CDR3 reads CASSSGTGTEAFF. The CDR3 nucleotides are TGCGCCAGCAGCTCCGGGACCGGGACTGAAGCTTTCTTT. Full variable domain (rest looked up from reference TRBV5-1 and TRBJ1-1): KAGVTQTPRYLIKTRGQQVTLSCSPISGHRSVSWYQQTPGQGLQFLFEYFSETQRNKGNFPGRFSGRQFSNSRSEMNVSTLELGDSALYLCASSSGTGTEAFFGQGTRLTVV.

The chain links TRBV15 to TRBJ2-5; 12 bases agree with TRBD2. The CDR3 is 16 amino acids. The germline V gene encodes CDR1 LNHNV and CDR2 YYDKDF (reference sequence). V lost 3 bases to trimming and J lost 4 bases; unmatched junction nucleotides: 6. The CDR3 sequence is CATSSGATSGRETQYF. CDR3 coding DNA: TGTGCCACCAGCAGTGGGGCGACTAGCGGGAGAGAGACCCAGTACTTC.

The chain uses TRBV6-5 and TRBJ2-2; 7 bases are shared with TRBD1. CDR1 is MNHEY and CDR2 is SVGAGI in the germline V gene. The CDR3 runs to 14 residues. J gave up 5 bases and V 4 bases, and 4 bases lay outside the gene matches. In DNA form, the CDR3 reads TGTGCCAGCAGTTCCATACAGGGGACCGGGGAGCTGTTTTTT. Its protein product is CASSSIQGTGELFF.

The J gene is TRBJ2-2, the V gene TRBV7-7; D gene uncertain. The V end lost 3 bases, the J end lost 6 bases, and 5 bases lay between the germline ends. Germline lookup yields CDR1 SSHAT and CDR2 FNYEAQ (reference sequence). The CDR3 is made up of 12 amino acids. CDR3 sequence (DNA): TGTGCCAGCAGCTTGAGTGCCGGGGAGCTGTTTTTT. This gives the protein CASSLSAGELFF.

The V and J genes are TRBV30 and TRBJ2-5; D perhaps matches TRBD1 (6 bases). The CDR3 sequence is 12 residues long. V lost 0 bases and J 4 bases, leaving 6 bases between the germline ends. Per germline, CDR1 GTSNPN and CDR2 SVGIG (reference sequence). CDR3 nucleotides: TGTGCCTGGAGTGTACAGGGAGAGACCCAGTACTTC. This translates into CAWSVQGETQYF.

The count of this clone is one. The chain links TRBV5-6 to TRBJ2-7; weak D call: TRBD1 (6 bases). The CDR3 spans 15 residues. Trimming removed 1 base at V and 1 base at J, with 12 bases between. Per the germline V gene, CDR1 is SGHDT and CDR2 is YYEEEE. The CDR3 reads CASSLPGAVSYEQYF. The CDR3 nucleotides read TGTGCCAGCAGCTTGCCAGGGGCAGTGTCCTACGAGCAGTACTTC.

V usage is TRBV7-9 and J usage is TRBJ2-7; a possible D gene is TRBD2 (5 bases). Germline V CDR1 and CDR2: SEHNR, FQNEAQ (reference sequence). The V end was cut by 7 bases, the J end by 3 bases, with 13 bases between. The CDR3 is made up of 13 amino acids. CDR3 in amino acids: CASTRGSGYEQYF. In nucleotides, the CDR3 is TGTGCCAGCACTCGGGGATCTGGCTACGAGCAGTACTTC. Complete variable domain (other parts from reference TRBV7-9 and TRBJ2-7): DTGVSQNPRHKITKRGQNVTFRCDPISEHNRLYWYRQTLGQGPEFLTYFQNEAQLEKSRLLSDRFSAERPKGSFSTLEIQRTEQGDSAMYLCASTRGSGYEQYFGPGTRLTVT.

This rearrangement joins TRBV28 to TRBJ1-5, with TRBD1 as a possible D gene (6 bases). The CDR3 is made up of 15 amino acids. Germline assignment: CDR1 MDHEN and CDR2 SYDVKM. Trimming removed 5 bases from V and 7 bases from J, with 18 bases in between. The chain's CDR3 is CASSPNREGRQPQHF. DNA of the CDR3: TGTGCCAGCAGTCCCAACAGGGAGGGACGGCAGCCCCAGCATTTT.

As regards this clone: Compared with germline, one end of the junction differs, possibly owing to a read error. The chain uses TRBV5-3 and TRBJ1-1, with a possible D match to TRBD1 (5 bases). TRBV5-3 is identified as an open reading frame with a role that is uncertain. The CDR3 totals 11 residues. The CDR3 coding sequence is TGTGCCAGAGGGACGGGCGCCGAAGCTCGCTTT. Translation: CARGTGAEARF.

V and J are TRBV15 and TRBJ1-5; the D gene is possibly TRBD1 (5 bases). Germline V CDR1 and CDR2: LNHNV, YYDKDF (reference sequence). Trimming removed 0 bases at V and 6 bases at J, with 15 bases between. The CDR3 has 16 residues. In nucleotides, the CDR3 is TGTGCCACCAGCAGAGAGGACGGGACTGGTGGTCAGCCCCAGCATTTT. Amino acid sequence: CATSREDGTGGQPQHF.

The V call is TRBV11-2, the J call TRBJ2-7; 7 bases align to TRBD1. The germline gives CDR1 SGHAT, CDR2 FQNNGV. The trim removed 4 bases at V and 1 base at J, leaving 7 bases unmatched. CDR3 length: 15 residues. The DNA for the CDR3 is TGTGCCAGCAGCTCTCACAGGGGCCTATCCTACGAGCAGTACTTC. The encoded protein is CASSSHRGLSYEQYF.

The V call is TRBV7-9, the J call TRBJ1-2; D call uncertain. The V end lost 5 bases, the J end lost 9 bases, and 16 bases lay between the germline ends. The CDR3 has 13 amino acids. Germline V CDR1 and CDR2: SEHNR, FQNEAQ (reference sequence). The CDR3 coding sequence is TGTGCCAGCAGCCCCTCCCAGAGCGATCGCTACACCTTC. This translates into CASSPSQSDRYTF.

CDR3 protein: CASSSQTGRGNTEAFF. DNA of the CDR3: TGTGCCAGCAGCTCCCAAACAGGGAGGGGGAACACTGAAGCTTTCTTT. The V and J genes are TRBV11-1 and TRBJ1-1; maybe TRBD1 (6 bases). The CDR3 extends over 16 amino acids. CDR1 SGHAT and CDR2 FQDESV come from the germline V gene (reference sequence). Trimming removed 4 bases from V and 1 base from J, with 16 bases in between.